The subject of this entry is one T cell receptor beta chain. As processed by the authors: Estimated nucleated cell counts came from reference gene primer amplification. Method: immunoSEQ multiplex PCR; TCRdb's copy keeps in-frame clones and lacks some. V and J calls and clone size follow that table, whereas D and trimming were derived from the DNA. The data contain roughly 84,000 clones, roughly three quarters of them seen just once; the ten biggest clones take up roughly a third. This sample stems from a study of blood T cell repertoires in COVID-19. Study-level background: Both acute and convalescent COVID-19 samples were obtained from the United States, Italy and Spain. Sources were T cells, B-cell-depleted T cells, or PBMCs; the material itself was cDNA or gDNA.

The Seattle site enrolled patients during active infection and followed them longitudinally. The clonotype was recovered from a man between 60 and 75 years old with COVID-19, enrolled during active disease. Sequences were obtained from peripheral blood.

CDR3 in amino acids: CASKYHGELNTEAFF. In DNA form, the CDR3 reads TGTGCCAGTAAATATCACGGGGAGTTGAACACTGAAGCTTTCTTT. V and J are TRBV19 and TRBJ1-1; D ambiguous. V was shortened by 7 bases and J by 0 bases, with 15 bases between the two germline ends. The length of the CDR3 is 15 residues. Germline V CDR1 and CDR2: LNHDA, SQIVND (reference sequence).